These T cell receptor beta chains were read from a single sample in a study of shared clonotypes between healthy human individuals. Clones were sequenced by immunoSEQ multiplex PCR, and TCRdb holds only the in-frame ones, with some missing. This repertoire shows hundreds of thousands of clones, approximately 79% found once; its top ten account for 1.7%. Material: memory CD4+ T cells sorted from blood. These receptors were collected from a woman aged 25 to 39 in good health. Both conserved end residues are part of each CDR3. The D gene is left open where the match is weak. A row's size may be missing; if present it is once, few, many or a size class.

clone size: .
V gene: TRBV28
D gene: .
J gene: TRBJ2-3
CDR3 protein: CASSNSDQDTQYF
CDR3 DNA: TGTGCCAGCAGTAACAGTGATCAAGATACGCAGTATTTT

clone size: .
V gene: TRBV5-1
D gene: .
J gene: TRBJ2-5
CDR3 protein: CASSPNTGGAETQYF
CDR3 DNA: TGCGCCAGCAGCCCTAATACCGGAGGGGCAGAGACCCAGTACTTC

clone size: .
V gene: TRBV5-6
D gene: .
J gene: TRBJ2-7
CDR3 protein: CASSLTDGGGQYF
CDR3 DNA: TGTGCCAGCAGCTTGACCGACGGGGGCGGGCAGTACTTC

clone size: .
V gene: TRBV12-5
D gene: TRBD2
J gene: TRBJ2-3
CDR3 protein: CASAWREVTDTQYF
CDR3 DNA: TGTGCTAGTGCCTGGCGGGAGGTCACGGATACGCAGTATTTT

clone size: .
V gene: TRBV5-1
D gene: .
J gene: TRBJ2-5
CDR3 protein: CASSARTVSETQYF
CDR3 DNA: TGCGCCAGCAGCGCCAGGACAGTCTCAGAGACCCAGTACTTC

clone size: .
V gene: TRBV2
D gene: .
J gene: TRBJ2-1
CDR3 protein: CASSGSVYNEQFF
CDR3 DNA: TGTGCCAGCAGTGGGTCAGTCTACAATGAGCAGTTCTTC

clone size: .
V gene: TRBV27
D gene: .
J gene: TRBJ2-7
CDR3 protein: CASSSVLTGFHEQYF
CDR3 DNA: TGTGCCAGCAGTTCGGTTTTAACGGGGTTCCACGAGCAGTACTTC

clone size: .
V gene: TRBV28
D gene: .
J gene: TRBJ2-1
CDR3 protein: CASSLEGGPYNEQFF
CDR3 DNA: TGTGCCAGCAGTCTGGAGGGGGGTCCCTACAATGAGCAGTTCTTC

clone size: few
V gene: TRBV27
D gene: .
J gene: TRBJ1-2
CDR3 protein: CASSFEGSYGYTF
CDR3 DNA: TGTGCCAGCAGTTTTGAGGGGTCTTATGGCTACACCTTC

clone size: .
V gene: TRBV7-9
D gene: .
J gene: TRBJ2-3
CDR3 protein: CASSSLTDTQYF
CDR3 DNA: TGTGCCAGCAGCTCCCTCACAGATACGCAGTATTTT

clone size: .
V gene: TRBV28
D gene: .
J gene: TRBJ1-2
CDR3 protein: CASSSYRDGWWGYTF
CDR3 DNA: TGTGCCAGCAGTAGCTATCGGGACGGCTGGTGGGGCTACACCTTC

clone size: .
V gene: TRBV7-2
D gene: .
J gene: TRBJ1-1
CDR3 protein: CASSLATGLNTEAFF
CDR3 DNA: TGTGCCAGCAGCTTAGCAACAGGACTGAACACTGAAGCTTTCTTT

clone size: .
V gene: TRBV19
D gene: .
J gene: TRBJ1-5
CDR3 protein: CASSSGTEQPQHF
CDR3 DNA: TGTGCCAGTAGTTCTGGGACGGAACAGCCCCAGCATTTT

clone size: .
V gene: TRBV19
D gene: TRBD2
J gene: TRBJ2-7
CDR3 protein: CASSIGGRAYEQYF
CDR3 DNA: TGTGCCAGTAGTATTGGCGGGAGGGCCTACGAGCAGTACTTC

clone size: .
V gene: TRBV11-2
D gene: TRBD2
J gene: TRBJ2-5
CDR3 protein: CASSQTSGQETQYF
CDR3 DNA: TGTGCCAGCAGTCAGACTAGCGGCCAAGAGACCCAGTACTTC

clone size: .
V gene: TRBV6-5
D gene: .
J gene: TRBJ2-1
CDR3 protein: CASSYSNTRIPEQFF
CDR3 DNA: TGTGCCAGCAGTTACTCCAACACGCGCATCCCTGAGCAGTTCTTC

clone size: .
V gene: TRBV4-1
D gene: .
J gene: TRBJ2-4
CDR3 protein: CASSQGEVGDIQYF
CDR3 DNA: TGCGCCAGCAGCCAAGGCGAGGTTGGGGACATTCAGTACTTC

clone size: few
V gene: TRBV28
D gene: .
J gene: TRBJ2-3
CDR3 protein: CASSRRPTQYF
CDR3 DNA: TGTGCCAGCAGCCGCAGGCCTACGCAGTATTTT

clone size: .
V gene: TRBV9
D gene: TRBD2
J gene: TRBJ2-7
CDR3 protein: CASSARLAGLEQYF
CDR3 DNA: TGTGCCAGCAGCGCAAGACTAGCGGGACTCGAGCAGTACTTC

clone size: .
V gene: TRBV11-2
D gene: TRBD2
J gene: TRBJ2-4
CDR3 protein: CASSPGLAEYF
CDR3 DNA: TGTGCCAGCAGCCCGGGACTAGCCGAGTACTTC

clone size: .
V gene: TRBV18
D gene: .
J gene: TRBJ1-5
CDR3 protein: CASSVEVRQPQHF
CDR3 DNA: TGTGCCAGCTCGGTCGAAGTTAGGCAGCCCCAGCATTTT

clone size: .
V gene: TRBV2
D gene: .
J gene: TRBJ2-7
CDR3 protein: CASSETGRAAYEQYF
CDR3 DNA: TGTGCCAGCAGTGAGACAGGACGGGCTGCCTACGAGCAGTACTTC

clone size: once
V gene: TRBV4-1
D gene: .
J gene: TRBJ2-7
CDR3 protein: CASSQRLRSSYEQYF
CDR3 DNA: TGCGCCAGCAGCCAAAGGTTGCGCAGCTCCTACGAGCAGTACTTC

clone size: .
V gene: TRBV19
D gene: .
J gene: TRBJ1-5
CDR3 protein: CASGRGRDSNQPQHF
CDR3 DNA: TGTGCCAGTGGCAGGGGCCGGGATAGCAATCAGCCCCAGCATTTT

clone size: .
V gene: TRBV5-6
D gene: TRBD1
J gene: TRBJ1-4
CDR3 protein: CASSLAPTGRLFF
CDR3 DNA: TGTGCCAGCAGCTTGGCGCCGACAGGGAGGCTGTTTTTT

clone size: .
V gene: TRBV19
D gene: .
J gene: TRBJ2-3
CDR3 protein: CASRLRTLEDTQYF
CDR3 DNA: TGTGCCAGTAGACTTCGGACCCTAGAAGATACGCAGTATTTT

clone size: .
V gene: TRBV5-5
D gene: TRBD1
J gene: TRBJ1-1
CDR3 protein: CASSLVVQGATNTEAFF
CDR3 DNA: TGTGCCAGCAGCTTAGTGGTGCAGGGGGCGACGAACACTGAAGCTTTCTTT

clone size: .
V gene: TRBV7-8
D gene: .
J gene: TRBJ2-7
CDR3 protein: CASSKRDSEQYF
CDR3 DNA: TGTGCCAGCAGCAAAAGGGACTCCGAGCAGTACTTC

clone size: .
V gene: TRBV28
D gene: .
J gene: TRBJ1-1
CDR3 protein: CVTQETEAFF
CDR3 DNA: TGTGTTACCCAGGAGACTGAAGCTTTCTTT

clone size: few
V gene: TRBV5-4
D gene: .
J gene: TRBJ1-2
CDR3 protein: CASSLESRGRAGYTF
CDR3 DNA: TGTGCCAGCAGCCTCGAATCCAGGGGAAGGGCTGGCTACACCTTC

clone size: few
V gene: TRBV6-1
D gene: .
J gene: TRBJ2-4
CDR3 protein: CASSDQGLTTKNIQYF
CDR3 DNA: TGTGCCAGCAGTGATCAGGGGTTAACTACCAAAAACATTCAGTACTTC

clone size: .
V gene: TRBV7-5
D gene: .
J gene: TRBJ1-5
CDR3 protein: CVRRNRFGSPQPQHF
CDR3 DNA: TGTGTCAGAAGAAACAGGTTCGGGAGCCCTCAGCCCCAGCATTTT

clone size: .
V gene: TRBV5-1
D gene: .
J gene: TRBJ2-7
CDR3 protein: CASSLERVTEQYF
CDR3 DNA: TGCGCCAGCAGCTTGGAGCGGGTTACCGAGCAGTACTTC

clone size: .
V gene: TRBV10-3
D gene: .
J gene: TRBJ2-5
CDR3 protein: CAISEGDGAIQETQYF
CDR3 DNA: TGTGCCATCAGTGAGGGGGACGGCGCTATCCAAGAGACCCAGTACTTC